This T cell receptor beta chain was observed in a study of technical replicates of blood from several donors. Data came from immunoSEQ multiplex PCR; TCRdb stores just in-frame clones and leaves some out. The profile covers roughly 50,000 clones, with about 94% appearing a single time and around 4.2% taken by the ten largest. This CDR3 comprises 15 residues. V shed 9 bases and J 1 base; nucleotides not matched to a gene: 9. Germline loops: CDR1 MNHEY, CDR2 SMNVEV (reference sequence). The V and J genes are TRBV27 and TRBJ2-3; 8 bases align to TRBD1. Sequencing used PBMCs. This sequence originates from a human donor in good health. Some clones in this sample may be carry-over from other donors' samples. CDR3 sequence: CASSFRGRGTDTQYF. As DNA, the CDR3 is TGTGCCAGTTCTTTCAGGGGGCGAGGCACAGATACGCAGTATTTT.